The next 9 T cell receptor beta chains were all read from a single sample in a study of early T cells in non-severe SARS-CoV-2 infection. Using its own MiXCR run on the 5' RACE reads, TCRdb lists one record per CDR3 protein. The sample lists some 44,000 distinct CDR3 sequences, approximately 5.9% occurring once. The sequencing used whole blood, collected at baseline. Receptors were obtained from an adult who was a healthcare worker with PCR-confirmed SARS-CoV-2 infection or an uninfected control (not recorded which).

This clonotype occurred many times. Here the CDR3 reads CASSQVAGIETQYF. The CDR3 DNA follows: TGTGCCAGCAGCCAGGTGGCAGGGATAGAGACCCAGTACTTC. The V gene is TRBV11-2, the J gene TRBJ2-5; D may be TRBD1 (5 bases). The CDR3 totals 14 residues. V shed 5 bases and J shed 4 bases, with 14 bases lying between them. CDR1 and CDR2 from the germline V gene are SGHAT and FQNNGV.

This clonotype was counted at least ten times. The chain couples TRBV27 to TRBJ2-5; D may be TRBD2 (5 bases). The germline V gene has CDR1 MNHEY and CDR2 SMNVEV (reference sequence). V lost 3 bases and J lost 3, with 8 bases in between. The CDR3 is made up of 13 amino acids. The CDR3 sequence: CASSFWGEETQYF. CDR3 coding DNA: TGTGCCAGCAGTTTTTGGGGAGAAGAGACCCAGTACTTC.

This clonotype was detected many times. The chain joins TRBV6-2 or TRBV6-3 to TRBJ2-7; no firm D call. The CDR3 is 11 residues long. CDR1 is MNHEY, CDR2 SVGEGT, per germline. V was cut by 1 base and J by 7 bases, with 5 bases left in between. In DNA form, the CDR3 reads TGTGCCAGCAGTTACTTGGGAGAGCAGTACTTC. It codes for CASSYLGEQYF.

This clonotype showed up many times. This chain's CDR3 is CASSVESATKTQYF. The CDR3 DNA follows: TGTGCCAGCAGCGTAGAAAGCGCGACGAAGACCCAGTACTTC. This rearrangement joins TRBV9 to TRBJ2-5, with D unclear. Per germline, CDR1 SGDLS and CDR2 YYNGEE. V was cut by 0 bases and J by 6 bases, with 12 bases left in between. This CDR3 spans 14 amino acids.

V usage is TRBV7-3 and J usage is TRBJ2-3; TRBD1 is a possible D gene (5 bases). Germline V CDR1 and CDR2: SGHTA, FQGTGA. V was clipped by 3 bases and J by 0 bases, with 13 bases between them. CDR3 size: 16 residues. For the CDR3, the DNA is TGTGCCAGCAGCTTGACCAGGGCTGTGAGCACAGATACGCAGTATTTT. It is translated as CASSLTRAVSTDTQYF.

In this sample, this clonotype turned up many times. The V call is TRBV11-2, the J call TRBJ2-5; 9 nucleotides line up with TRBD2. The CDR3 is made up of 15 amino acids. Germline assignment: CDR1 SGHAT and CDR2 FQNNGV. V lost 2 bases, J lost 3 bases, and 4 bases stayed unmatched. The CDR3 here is CASSLSGGTEETQYF. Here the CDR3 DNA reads TGTGCCAGCAGCTTAAGCGGGGGGACAGAAGAGACCCAGTACTTC. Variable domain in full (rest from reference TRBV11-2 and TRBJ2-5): EAGVAQSPRYKIIEKRQSVAFWCNPISGHATLYWYQQILGQGPKLLIQFQNNGVVDDSQLPKDRFSAERLKGVDSTLKIQPAKLEDSAVYLCASSLSGGTEETQYFGPGTRLLVL.

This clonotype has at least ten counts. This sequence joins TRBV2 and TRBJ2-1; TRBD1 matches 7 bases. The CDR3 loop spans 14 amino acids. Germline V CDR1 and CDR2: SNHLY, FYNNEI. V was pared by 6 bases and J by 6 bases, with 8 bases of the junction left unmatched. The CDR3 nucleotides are TGTGCCAGCAGGCCGGGACAGCCACTCAATGAGCAGTTCTTC. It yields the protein CASRPGQPLNEQFF.

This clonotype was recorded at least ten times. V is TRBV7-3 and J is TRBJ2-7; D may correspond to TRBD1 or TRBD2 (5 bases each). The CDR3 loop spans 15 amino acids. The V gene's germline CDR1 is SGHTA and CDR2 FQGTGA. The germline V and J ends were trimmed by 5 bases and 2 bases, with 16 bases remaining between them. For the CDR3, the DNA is TGTGCCAGCAGCGAGGCGGCAGGGAGCACCTACGAGCAGTACTTC. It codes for CASSEAAGSTYEQYF.

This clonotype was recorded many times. The CDR3 DNA sequence: TGTGCCAGCAGCCCGCGGACAGGGAGCCGTAATAATTCACCCCTCCACTTT. Translation gives CASSPRTGSRNNSPLHF. V is TRBV7-2 and J is TRBJ1-6; 8 nucleotides align to TRBD1. Trimming at V came to 5 bases and at J to 5 bases, leaving 11 bases not matched to a gene. CDR3 size: 17 residues. CDR1 is SGHTA and CDR2 is FQGNSA in the germline V gene.